Below, 27 T cell receptor beta chains from the same sample are listed, as sequenced in a study of control samples from healthy donors and cancer patients. Only in-frame clones appear in the TCRdb table, and some are missing; sequencing was by immunoSEQ multiplex PCR. The table lists 390,000 or so clones, around 90% of them singletons. Sequenced material: PBMCs. These TCRs come from a man aged 35 to 55 with head and neck cancer.

The chain is built from TRBV18 and TRBJ1-5; D is possibly TRBD1 (5 bases). The V end was cut by 3 bases, the J end by 3 bases, with 15 bases between. There are 16 residues in the CDR3. Germline V CDR1 and CDR2: KGHSH, LQKENI. The CDR3 sequence: CASSPRPGTANQPQHF. CDR3 coding DNA: TGTGCCAGCTCACCTAGACCCGGGACCGCCAATCAGCCCCAGCATTTT.

This chain uses TRBV29-1 with TRBJ2-4; no reliable D call. Germline CDR1 is SQVTM and CDR2 is ANQGSEA. Trimming took off 1 base at V and 5 bases at J, with 12 bases between the two ends. The CDR3 is made up of 14 amino acids. The CDR3 spells CSVEVSGLENIQYF. CDR3 coding DNA: TGCAGCGTTGAAGTATCCGGCCTTGAAAACATTCAGTACTTC.

The chain has TRBV10-1 and TRBJ2-2, with D perhaps matching TRBD1 (6 bases). Germline CDR1 reads WNHNN; CDR2 reads SYGVQD (reference sequence). V was trimmed by 8 bases and J by 0 bases, leaving 19 bases between them. The CDR3 contains 17 residues. The CDR3, as DNA: TGCGCCAGCGGGGACCAAACAGGGACGACGAACACCGGGGAGCTGTTTTTT. Amino acids: CASGDQTGTTNTGELFF.

The chain uses TRBV18 and TRBJ1-4, with D unclear. This CDR3 is built from 13 residues. Germline V CDR1 and CDR2: KGHSH, LQKENI. V shed 6 bases and J shed 8 bases, with 13 bases lying between them. CDR3 sequence (DNA): TGTGCCAGCTCCGATTTTCCCAGGGAAAAACTGTTTTTT. Translation: CASSDFPREKLFF.

The chain couples TRBV14 to TRBJ1-3, with D hard to call. Deletions cut 4 bases from V and 2 bases from J, with 9 bases between. This CDR3 is built from 14 residues. CDR1 is SGHDN, CDR2 FVKESK, per germline. CDR3 residues: CASSPTIAGNTIYF. DNA of the CDR3: TGTGCCAGCAGCCCCACGATAGCTGGAAACACCATATATTTT.

V is TRBV12-3 or TRBV12-4 and J is TRBJ2-1; maybe TRBD1 (5 bases). Trimming removed 7 bases from V and 6 bases from J, with 13 bases in between. There are 13 residues in the CDR3. CDR3 residues: CASTPPQGNEQFF. For the CDR3, the DNA is TGTGCCAGCACCCCACCTCAGGGCAATGAGCAGTTCTTC.

The chain links TRBV9 to TRBJ2-7, with 10 bases identical to TRBD2. Germline V gene data show CDR1 as SGDLS and CDR2 as YYNGEE. This CDR3 spans 14 amino acids. With 4 bases clipped from V and 5 bases from J, the junction kept 6 bases outside the gene matches. CDR3: CASSTGLATDEQYF. The CDR3 nucleotides read TGTGCCAGCAGCACGGGACTAGCGACCGACGAGCAGTACTTC. The full variable domain, with the rest looked up from reference TRBV9 and TRBJ2-7, is DSGVTQTPKHLITATGQRVTLRCSPRSGDLSVYWYQQSLDQGLQFLIQYYNGEERAKGNILERFSAQQFPDLHSELNLSSLELGDSALYFCASSTGLATDEQYFGPGTRLTVT.

V usage is TRBV9 and J usage is TRBJ1-2; D unclear. The germline V gene has CDR1 SGDLS and CDR2 YYNGEE. There are 12 residues in the CDR3. Trimming removed 0 bases at V and 7 bases at J, with 7 bases between. The CDR3: CASSVVGPGYTF. The CDR3 DNA is TGTGCCAGCAGCGTAGTGGGTCCTGGCTACACCTTC.

V usage is TRBV5-1 and J usage is TRBJ2-1, with a weak D call TRBD1 (5 bases). Per the germline V gene, CDR1 is SGHRS and CDR2 is YFSETQ. V was shortened by 0 bases and J by 8 bases, with 15 bases between the two germline ends. The CDR3 has 15 amino acids. CDR3 loop: CASSLATGPFYEQFF. CDR3 bases: TGCGCCAGCAGCTTGGCCACAGGACCCTTCTATGAGCAGTTCTTC.

The chain combines TRBV2 with TRBJ1-1, with D unresolved. V dropped 8 bases and J dropped 4 bases, with 17 bases sitting between them. The CDR3 extends over 14 amino acids. Germline V gives CDR1 SNHLY, CDR2 FYNNEI. The CDR3 coding sequence is TGTGCCAGCGGCCTAGGACCCCAGCGCACTGAAGCTTTCTTT. Its protein is CASGLGPQRTEAFF.

The V call is TRBV29-1, the J call TRBJ2-7, with a tentative D call TRBD2 (6 bases). This CDR3 spans 14 amino acids. The V end lost 6 bases, the J end lost 3 bases, and 18 bases lay between the germline ends. Germline V lookup: CDR1 SQVTM, CDR2 ANQGSEA. The CDR3 loop is CSVVPGLGYYEQYF. The CDR3 DNA reads TGCAGCGTCGTACCGGGACTGGGATACTACGAGCAGTACTTC.

This clone was recorded at least ten times. The chain combines TRBV3-1 (or the pseudogene TRBV3-2) with TRBJ2-7; 7 bases are a match to TRBD1. Germline trimming cut 3 bases from V and 1 base from J; bases unmatched to any gene: 6. Germline V gene data show CDR1 as LGHDT and CDR2 as YNNKEL (reference sequence). The CDR3 spans 15 residues. CDR3 region: CASSQHRGESYEQYF. CDR3 nucleotides: TGTGCCAGCAGCCAGCACAGGGGCGAGTCCTACGAGCAGTACTTC.

V is TRBV18 and J is TRBJ2-7, with D tentatively TRBD1 (5 bases). Germline V gene data show CDR1 as KGHSH and CDR2 as LQKENI. The length of the CDR3 is 13 residues. V was trimmed by 5 bases and J by 1 base, leaving 9 bases between them. This CDR3 reads CASSGASSYEQYF. Here the CDR3 DNA reads TGTGCCAGCTCAGGGGCGTCATCCTACGAGCAGTACTTC.

The chain links TRBV2 to TRBJ1-4; the D gene is possibly TRBD1 (6 bases). Trimming cost V 6 bases and J 4 bases, with 15 bases left between them. Germline CDR1 reads SNHLY; CDR2 reads FYNNEI. This CDR3 contains 15 residues. As DNA, the CDR3 is TGTGCCAGCAGGACACAGGGACCTATTAATGAAAAACTGTTTTTT. It specifies CASRTQGPINEKLFF. The variable domain in full, completed from reference TRBV2 and TRBJ1-4, reads EPEVTQTPSHQVTQMGQEVILRCVPISNHLYFYWYRQILGQKVEFLVSFYNNEISEKSEIFDDQFSVERPDGSNFTLKIRSTKLEDSAMYFCASRTQGPINEKLFFGSGTQLSVL.

The CDR3 DNA follows: TGTGCCAGCAGCCCCCGAAGCGGGGGGGCTGAGACCCAGTACTTC. Protein sequence: CASSPRSGGAETQYF. The J gene is TRBJ2-5, the V gene TRBV9; 10 positions match TRBD2. Germline V gene sequence: CDR1 SGDLS, CDR2 YYNGEE. The CDR3 loop spans 15 amino acids. With 4 bases clipped from V and 5 bases from J, the junction kept 8 bases outside the gene matches.

The rearrangement joins TRBV12-3 or TRBV12-4 to TRBJ1-1; tentative D call: TRBD1 (5 bases). The CDR3 is made up of 13 amino acids. Trimming took off 1 base at V and 9 bases at J, with 12 bases between the two ends. The chain's CDR3 is CASSLEAGTKAFF. The DNA of the CDR3 is TGTGCCAGCAGTTTAGAGGCAGGGACCAAAGCTTTCTTT.

As regards this clone: This same CDR3 is encoded by further DNA sequences in the sample. V is TRBV2 and J is TRBJ2-3, with 9 bases fitting TRBD2. Germline CDR1 SNHLY, CDR2 FYNNEI. V dropped 5 bases and J dropped 6; count of bases not matched to a gene: 0. The CDR3 is 12 amino acids. Here the CDR3 DNA reads TGTGCCAGCAGTCTAGCGGGGGATACGCAGTATTTT. This gives the protein CASSLAGDTQYF. Full variable domain (outside the CDR3, taken from reference TRBV2 and TRBJ2-3): EPEVTQTPSHQVTQMGQEVILRCVPISNHLYFYWYRQILGQKVEFLVSFYNNEISEKSEIFDDQFSVERPDGSNFTLKIRSTKLEDSAMYFCASSLAGDTQYFGPGTRLTVL.

This rearrangement joins TRBV2 to TRBJ2-2, with TRBD2 identical over 7 bases. This CDR3 has 14 residues. J gave up 7 bases and V 7 bases, and 9 bases lay outside the gene matches. CDR1 SNHLY and CDR2 FYNNEI come from the germline V gene. DNA of the CDR3: TGTGCCAGCACCGGCGGGAGCTACATCGGGGAGCTGTTTTTT. Its translation is CASTGGSYIGELFF.

The J gene is TRBJ1-1, the V gene TRBV29-1, with 7 nucleotides matching TRBD1. The CDR3 length is 11 residues. Germline assignment: CDR1 SQVTM and CDR2 ANQGSEA. V shed 7 bases, J shed 7 bases, and the junction held 6 bases outside the gene matches. In DNA, the CDR3 is TGCAGCGCCCAGCGGGACAGTGAAGCTTTCTTT. Amino acids: CSAQRDSEAFF.

The chain couples TRBV19 to TRBJ2-7; TRBD1 matches at 10 bases. The CDR3 has 16 amino acids. The germline V gene encodes CDR1 LNHDA and CDR2 SQIVND (reference sequence). V dropped 4 bases and J dropped 2; count of bases not matched to a gene: 8. The DNA of the CDR3 is TGTGCCAGTAGTACGCTCAGCGGGACAGGGGCCTACGAGCAGTACTTC. It specifies CASSTLSGTGAYEQYF.

The rearrangement joins TRBV28 to TRBJ2-5; either TRBD1 or TRBD2 may fit D (7 bases each). Per germline, CDR1 MDHEN and CDR2 SYDVKM. Trimming cost V 7 bases and J 5 bases, with 20 bases left between them. The CDR3 length is 15 residues. CDR3 nucleotide sequence: TGTGCCAGCACCCTCCCAGGGGGGGCTAGGGAGACCCAGTACTTC. Translating gives CASTLPGGARETQYF.

V and J are TRBV2 and TRBJ1-5; a possible D gene is TRBD1 (5 bases). Between the trimmed V and J ends, which lost 6 bases and 6 bases, there was a span of 15 bases. Germline V gene lookup returns CDR1 SNHLY and CDR2 FYNNEI. The CDR3 contains 14 residues. DNA of the CDR3: TGTGCCAGCAGGGGGACGGGTTCGTCTCAGCCCCAGCATTTT. It is translated as CASRGTGSSQPQHF.

This clone was observed a handful of times. The chain couples TRBV29-1 to TRBJ1-2; tentative D call: TRBD1 (5 bases). V gave up 3 bases and J gave up 5 bases, with 13 bases separating them. Germline CDR1 reads SQVTM; CDR2 reads ANQGSEA. The CDR3 length is 13 residues. The CDR3 loop reads CSVEVFAGYGYTF. The CDR3 nucleotides read TGCAGCGTTGAGGTCTTCGCAGGGTATGGCTACACCTTC.

Concerning this clone itself: The identical CDR3 is also encoded by other nucleotide sequences in the sample. The gene calls are TRBV7-2 and TRBJ1-3; TRBD1 might be the D (5 bases). CDR1 and CDR2 (germline): SGHTA, FQGNSA. This CDR3 region has 14 residues. The V end lost 6 bases, the J end lost 0 bases, and 9 bases lay between the germline ends. CDR3 protein: CASRGGSSGNTIYF. In DNA, the CDR3 is TGTGCCAGCAGGGGGGGTAGCTCTGGAAACACCATATATTTT.

The chain recombines TRBV20-1 with TRBJ2-7, with TRBD1 matching 7 bases. The V gene end was trimmed by 6 bases and the J gene end by 5 bases; junction bases not matched to a gene: 4. Germline CDR1 reads DFQATT; CDR2 reads SNEGSKA (reference sequence). The CDR3 loop spans 11 amino acids. The CDR3: CSATGKDEQYF. CDR3 in DNA: TGCAGTGCGACAGGGAAGGACGAGCAGTACTTC.

This sequence joins TRBV9 and TRBJ1-6; D unclear. Germline V gene data show CDR1 as SGDLS and CDR2 as YYNGEE. V lost 0 bases and J lost 8, with 9 bases in between. The CDR3 is 14 amino acids. This CDR3 is CASSVDRGYSPLHF. CDR3 nucleotides: TGTGCCAGCAGCGTAGACCGGGGTTATTCACCCCTCCACTTT.

This sequence joins TRBV7-8 and TRBJ2-7, with TRBD1 as a possible D gene (6 bases). Trimming took 3 bases from V and 5 from J, leaving 14 bases between them. Germline loops: CDR1 SGHVS, CDR2 FQNEAQ. The CDR3 has 14 residues. The CDR3 loop is CASSLETGSHEQYF. CDR3 bases: TGTGCCAGCAGCTTGGAAACAGGGTCCCACGAGCAGTACTTC.